Listed below are T cell receptor beta chains from one sample, sequenced in a study of blood T cell repertoires in COVID-19. The assay was immunoSEQ multiplex PCR, and TCRdb's table has in-frame clones only and misses some. The data show some 350,000 clones, with more than 80% seen just once and about 1% held by the top ten. Sequencing used PBMCs or T cells enriched from blood (not recorded which). The receptors shown here come from a young man who had recovered from COVID-19. Both conserved end residues are part of each CDR3. Each record gives: D gene, V gene, J gene, clone size, CDR3 protein, CDR3 DNA. A D gene is named only where the DNA matches it firmly. Clone size is stated in some rows and not others, as once, few, many or a class when expanded.

d_call: -; v_call: TRBV5-8; j_call: TRBJ1-6; clone_size: -; cdr3_aa: CASSRAGGPTLHF; cdr3_nt: TGTGCCAGCAGTCGTGCTGGCGGCCCGACCCTCCACTTT
d_call: -; v_call: TRBV4-2; j_call: TRBJ2-5; clone_size: -; cdr3_aa: CASSQGEPQETQYF; cdr3_nt: TGTGCCAGCAGCCAAGGAGAGCCACAAGAGACCCAGTACTTC
d_call: TRBD2; v_call: TRBV4-1; j_call: TRBJ2-3; clone_size: -; cdr3_aa: CASSPGASGNTDTQYF; cdr3_nt: TGCGCCAGCAGCCCCGGAGCTAGCGGGAACACAGATACGCAGTATTTT
d_call: TRBD2; v_call: TRBV2; j_call: TRBJ2-7; clone_size: -; cdr3_aa: CASSGLAGFSYEQYF; cdr3_nt: TGTGCCAGCAGTGGATTAGCGGGATTCTCCTACGAGCAGTACTTC
d_call: TRBD1; v_call: TRBV9; j_call: TRBJ2-5; clone_size: -; cdr3_aa: CASSPRPQGAVETQYF; cdr3_nt: TGTGCCAGCAGCCCCCGCCCCCAGGGGGCGGTAGAGACCCAGTACTTC
d_call: -; v_call: TRBV28; j_call: TRBJ1-2; clone_size: -; cdr3_aa: CAAGPPNYGYTF; cdr3_nt: TGTGCCGCGGGACCCCCTAACTATGGCTACACCTTC
d_call: TRBD2; v_call: TRBV2; j_call: TRBJ2-5; clone_size: -; cdr3_aa: CASRLASNQETQYF; cdr3_nt: TGTGCCAGCAGACTAGCGTCAAACCAAGAGACCCAGTACTTC
d_call: -; v_call: TRBV21-1; j_call: TRBJ1-4; clone_size: -; cdr3_aa: CASSKEARTTNEKLFF; cdr3_nt: TGTGCCAGCAGCAAAGAAGCCAGGACTACTAATGAAAAACTGTTTTTT
d_call: TRBD2; v_call: TRBV19; j_call: TRBJ2-7; clone_size: -; cdr3_aa: CASSPQREGYEQYF; cdr3_nt: TGTGCCAGTAGTCCTCAGCGGGAGGGCTACGAGCAGTACTTC
d_call: -; v_call: TRBV4-3; j_call: TRBJ1-5; clone_size: -; cdr3_aa: CASSQDWQSSNQPQHF; cdr3_nt: TGCGCCAGCAGCCAAGACTGGCAGTCCTCCAATCAGCCCCAGCATTTT
d_call: TRBD1; v_call: TRBV3-1/TRBV3-2; j_call: TRBJ2-7; clone_size: -; cdr3_aa: CASSQDVKTGTISYEQYF; cdr3_nt: TGTGCCAGCAGCCAAGACGTCAAGACAGGGACCATCTCCTACGAGCAGTACTTC
d_call: -; v_call: TRBV19; j_call: TRBJ1-5; clone_size: -; cdr3_aa: CASSSAAGEPQHF; cdr3_nt: TGTGCCAGTAGTTCAGCCGCAGGGGAGCCCCAGCATTTT
d_call: -; v_call: TRBV4-1; j_call: TRBJ1-5; clone_size: -; cdr3_aa: CASSQEVYSNQPQHF; cdr3_nt: TGCGCCAGCAGCCAAGAGGTCTATAGCAATCAGCCCCAGCATTTT
d_call: TRBD1; v_call: TRBV4-1; j_call: TRBJ2-3; clone_size: -; cdr3_aa: CASSQSGTGGADTQYF; cdr3_nt: TGCGCCAGCAGCCAGTCGGGGACAGGGGGCGCAGATACGCAGTATTTT
d_call: TRBD1; v_call: TRBV19; j_call: TRBJ1-1; clone_size: -; cdr3_aa: CASLDRGTEAFF; cdr3_nt: TGTGCCAGTCTCGACAGGGGCACTGAAGCTTTCTTT
d_call: TRBD2; v_call: TRBV6-2/TRBV6-3; j_call: TRBJ2-1; clone_size: -; cdr3_aa: CASSYPVDGRFNNEQFF; cdr3_nt: TGTGCCAGCAGTTACCCCGTGGACGGGAGGTTTAACAATGAGCAGTTCTTC
d_call: TRBD1; v_call: TRBV3-1/TRBV3-2; j_call: TRBJ2-2; clone_size: -; cdr3_aa: CASRLYRGRNTGELFF; cdr3_nt: TGTGCCAGCAGGCTTTACAGGGGGCGGAACACCGGGGAGCTGTTTTTT
d_call: -; v_call: TRBV7-9; j_call: TRBJ2-7; clone_size: -; cdr3_aa: CASSFSFGSEQYF; cdr3_nt: TGTGCCAGCAGCTTTTCCTTCGGGAGCGAGCAGTACTTC
d_call: -; v_call: TRBV2; j_call: TRBJ1-3; clone_size: -; cdr3_aa: CASKLGAGNTIYF; cdr3_nt: TGTGCCAGCAAGTTGGGAGCTGGAAACACCATATATTTT
d_call: TRBD1; v_call: TRBV28; j_call: TRBJ1-3; clone_size: once; cdr3_aa: CASKTSMGQGEGNTIYF; cdr3_nt: TGTGCCAGCAAGACAAGTATGGGACAGGGGGAAGGAAACACCATATATTTT
d_call: -; v_call: TRBV4-1; j_call: TRBJ2-1; clone_size: -; cdr3_aa: CASSQDLQAYYNEQFF; cdr3_nt: TGCGCCAGCAGCCAAGATCTGCAGGCTTATTACAATGAGCAGTTCTTC
d_call: -; v_call: TRBV9; j_call: TRBJ1-5; clone_size: -; cdr3_aa: CASSLQGSGQPQHF; cdr3_nt: TGTGCCAGCAGCTTACAGGGTTCCGGGCAGCCCCAGCATTTT
d_call: -; v_call: TRBV11-3; j_call: TRBJ2-1; clone_size: -; cdr3_aa: CASSLGRAYEQFF; cdr3_nt: TGTGCCAGCAGCTTAGGGAGGGCTTATGAGCAGTTCTTC
d_call: TRBD1; v_call: TRBV3-1/TRBV3-2; j_call: TRBJ1-2; clone_size: -; cdr3_aa: CASSKRQGGYTF; cdr3_nt: TGTGCCAGCAGCAAACGACAGGGTGGCTACACCTTC
d_call: TRBD1; v_call: TRBV28; j_call: TRBJ2-6; clone_size: -; cdr3_aa: CASIGGTGSSGANVLTF; cdr3_nt: TGTGCCAGCATTGGAGGGACAGGGAGCTCTGGGGCCAACGTCCTGACTTTC
d_call: -; v_call: TRBV7-6; j_call: TRBJ1-2; clone_size: -; cdr3_aa: CASSLGQNYGYTF; cdr3_nt: TGTGCCAGCAGCTTAGGACAGAACTATGGCTACACCTTC
d_call: TRBD2; v_call: TRBV5-1; j_call: TRBJ2-5; clone_size: -; cdr3_aa: CASSLVGGTRETQYF; cdr3_nt: TGCGCCAGCAGCTTGGTGGGGGGGACCAGGGAGACCCAGTACTTC
d_call: TRBD2; v_call: TRBV5-1; j_call: TRBJ2-7; clone_size: -; cdr3_aa: CASTVAGTTYEQYF; cdr3_nt: TGCGCCAGCACGGTAGCGGGGACAACCTACGAGCAGTACTTC
d_call: TRBD2; v_call: TRBV6-5; j_call: TRBJ2-1; clone_size: -; cdr3_aa: CASTPRGGDEQFF; cdr3_nt: TGTGCCAGCACCCCTCGGGGGGGAGATGAGCAGTTCTTC
d_call: -; v_call: TRBV3-1/TRBV3-2; j_call: TRBJ1-5; clone_size: -; cdr3_aa: CASSQGLSNQPQHF; cdr3_nt: TGTGCCAGCAGCCAGGGGCTTAGCAATCAGCCCCAGCATTTT
d_call: -; v_call: TRBV13; j_call: TRBJ1-4; clone_size: -; cdr3_aa: CASSLGSGVNEKLFF; cdr3_nt: TGTGCCAGCAGCTTAGGTTCCGGGGTAAATGAAAAACTGTTTTTT
d_call: TRBD2; v_call: TRBV5-4; j_call: TRBJ2-2; clone_size: -; cdr3_aa: CASSPLGGGGPPNTGELFF; cdr3_nt: TGTGCCAGCAGCCCCCTCGGTGGGGGAGGGCCTCCAAACACCGGGGAGCTGTTTTTT
d_call: -; v_call: TRBV4-1; j_call: TRBJ1-1; clone_size: -; cdr3_aa: CASSLRTENTEAFF; cdr3_nt: TGCGCCAGCAGCCTTCGGACAGAGAACACTGAAGCTTTCTTT
d_call: -; v_call: TRBV19; j_call: TRBJ1-6; clone_size: once; cdr3_aa: CASSIGGEVNSPLHF; cdr3_nt: TGTGCCAGTAGTATCGGCGGGGAGGTTAATTCACCCCTCCACTTT
d_call: TRBD1; v_call: TRBV19; j_call: TRBJ1-6; clone_size: -; cdr3_aa: CASSKGQGSPEAPLHF; cdr3_nt: TGTGCCAGTAGTAAGGGACAGGGGTCCCCAGAGGCTCCCCTCCACTTT
d_call: -; v_call: TRBV18; j_call: TRBJ2-5; clone_size: -; cdr3_aa: CASSLGAGAEQETQYF; cdr3_nt: TGTGCCAGCTCACTGGGTGCGGGTGCGGAACAAGAGACCCAGTACTTC
d_call: -; v_call: TRBV5-6; j_call: TRBJ2-1; clone_size: -; cdr3_aa: CASSYETGKQFF; cdr3_nt: TGTGCCAGCAGCTACGAGACAGGAAAGCAGTTCTTC
d_call: TRBD1; v_call: TRBV7-2; j_call: TRBJ1-1; clone_size: -; cdr3_aa: CASSFPGQGPTEAFF; cdr3_nt: TGTGCCAGCAGCTTCCCGGGACAGGGGCCCACTGAAGCTTTCTTT
d_call: TRBD1; v_call: TRBV6-5; j_call: TRBJ2-7; clone_size: once; cdr3_aa: CASSRTGSFSYEQYF; cdr3_nt: TGTGCCAGCAGTCGGACAGGATCTTTCTCCTACGAGCAGTACTTC
d_call: -; v_call: TRBV19; j_call: TRBJ1-5; clone_size: -; cdr3_aa: CASSWKDSVSPQHF; cdr3_nt: TGTGCCAGTAGTTGGAAGGACAGCGTCTCGCCCCAGCATTTT
d_call: -; v_call: TRBV4-1; j_call: TRBJ2-7; clone_size: -; cdr3_aa: CASSQPPGNEQYF; cdr3_nt: TGCGCCAGCAGCCAACCCCCCGGGAACGAGCAGTACTTC
d_call: TRBD2; v_call: TRBV30; j_call: TRBJ2-3; clone_size: once; cdr3_aa: CAWSKTSGTTDTQYF; cdr3_nt: TGTGCCTGGAGTAAAACTAGCGGGACCACAGATACGCAGTATTTT
d_call: TRBD2; v_call: TRBV10-2; j_call: TRBJ2-3; clone_size: -; cdr3_aa: CASSELSAGGPTDTQYF; cdr3_nt: TGCGCCAGCAGTGAGTTGTCAGCGGGGGGGCCAACAGATACGCAGTATTTT
d_call: -; v_call: TRBV18; j_call: TRBJ1-1; clone_size: -; cdr3_aa: CASSPQVPGRNTEAFF; cdr3_nt: TGTGCCAGCTCACCACAGGTTCCGGGAAGGAACACTGAAGCTTTCTTT
d_call: -; v_call: TRBV12-3/TRBV12-4; j_call: TRBJ1-2; clone_size: -; cdr3_aa: CASSRGSGVGYTF; cdr3_nt: TGTGCCAGCAGCCGAGGATCAGGGGTTGGCTACACCTTC